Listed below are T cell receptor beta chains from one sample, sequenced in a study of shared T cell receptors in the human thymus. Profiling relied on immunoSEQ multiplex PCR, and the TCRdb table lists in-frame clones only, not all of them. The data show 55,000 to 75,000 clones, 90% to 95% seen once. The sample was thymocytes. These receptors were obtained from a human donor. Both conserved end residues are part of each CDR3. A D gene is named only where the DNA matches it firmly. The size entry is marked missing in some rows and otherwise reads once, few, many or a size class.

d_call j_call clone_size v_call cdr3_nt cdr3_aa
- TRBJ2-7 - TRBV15 TGTGCCACCAGCAGACCCTCCTCACGAGGCGCCAGGGGTACCTACGAGCAGTACTTC CATSRPSSRGARGTYEQYF
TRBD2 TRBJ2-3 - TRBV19 TGTGCCAGTAGTACCCCATGCGGGGGGGCCTGTAATACTAGCACAGATACGCAGTATTTT CASSTPCGGACNTSTDTQYF
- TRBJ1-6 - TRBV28 TGTGCCAGCAGTTTAACCACAGTCAGCTCCTATAATTCACCCCTCCACTTT CASSLTTVSSYNSPLHF
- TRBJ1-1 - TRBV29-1 TGCAGCGTCGTTATGAACACTGAAGCTTTCTTT CSVVMNTEAFF
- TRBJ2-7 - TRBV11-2 TGTGCCAGCAACTGGGACCGTCTTAGCTCCTACGAGCAGTACTTC CASNWDRLSSYEQYF
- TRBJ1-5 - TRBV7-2 TGTGCCAGCAGCTTAGGTTCCCCAGACTATAGGAAACGTGGGCCCCAGCATTTT CASSLGSPDYRKRGPQHF
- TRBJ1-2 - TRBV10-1 TGCGCCAGCAGTGAGGACAGGCGATCTAACTATGGCTACACCTTC CASSEDRRSNYGYTF
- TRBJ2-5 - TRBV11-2 TGTGCCAGCAGCTTCCCGGGACCCTTGACCCAGTACTTC CASSFPGPLTQYF
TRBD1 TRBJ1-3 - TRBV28 TGTGCCAGCAGTTTCCGGACAGGATCAGGAAACACCATATATTTT CASSFRTGSGNTIYF
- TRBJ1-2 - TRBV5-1 TGCGCCAGCAGCTGGGGGGCCTCCCCTGACTATGGCTACACCTTC CASSWGASPDYGYTF
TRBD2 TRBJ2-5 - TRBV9 TGTGCCAGCAGCGGACTAGCGGGGGAGACCCAGTACTTC CASSGLAGETQYF
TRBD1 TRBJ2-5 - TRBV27 TGTGCCAGCAGGAAGACAGGGGGGAAAGAGACCCAGTACTTC CASRKTGGKETQYF
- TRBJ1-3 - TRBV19 TGTGCCAGTAGTACACCTCAGGGTAACCGGAACACCATATATTTT CASSTPQGNRNTIYF
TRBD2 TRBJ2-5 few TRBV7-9 TGTGCCAGCAGCTTAGGGCGGGAGCAAGAGACCCAGTACTTC CASSLGREQETQYF
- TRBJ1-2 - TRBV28 TGTGCCAGCAGAACCTCCCGGGCCCCTAACTATGGCTACACCTTC CASRTSRAPNYGYTF
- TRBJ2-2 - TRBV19 TGTGCCAGTAGTATCGATCAGGGTTTCCTTACCGGGGAGCTGTTTTTT CASSIDQGFLTGELFF
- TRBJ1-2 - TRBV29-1 TGCAGCGTTTTAGGGACTAACTATGGCTACACCTTC CSVLGTNYGYTF
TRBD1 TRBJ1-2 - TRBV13 TGTGCCAGCAGCTTAAAAGGGACAGGGGGTATCTATGGCTACACCTTC CASSLKGTGGIYGYTF
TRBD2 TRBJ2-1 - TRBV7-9 TGTGCCAGCAGCACATCGACTAGCGGGGGGTACCTAAGTAGTGAGCAGTTCTTC CASSTSTSGGYLSSEQFF
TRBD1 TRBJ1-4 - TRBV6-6 TGTGCCAGCAGTTACCCCAGGGACAGTGAAAAACTGTTTTTT CASSYPRDSEKLFF
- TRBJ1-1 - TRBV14 TGTGCCAGCAGCCAAGGGGCAGCTAAAGCTTTCTTT CASSQGAAKAFF
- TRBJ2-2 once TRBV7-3 TGTGCCAGCAGCTTTACCCACAGGCCGAACACCGGGGAGCTGTTTTTT CASSFTHRPNTGELFF
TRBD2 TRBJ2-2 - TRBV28 TGTGCCAGCAGTCAGAGGGACTACTACACCGGGGAGCTGTTTTTT CASSQRDYYTGELFF
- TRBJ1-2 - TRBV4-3 TGCGCCAGCAGCCAAGATGTGAAGCTCCCTCGCGCAGGGGAGTATGGCTACACCTTC CASSQDVKLPRAGEYGYTF
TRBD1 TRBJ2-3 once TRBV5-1 TGCGCCAGCAGCCAACCCCGACAGGGAGGCACAGATACGCAGTATTTT CASSQPRQGGTDTQYF
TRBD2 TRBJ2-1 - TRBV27 TGTGCCAGCAGTCCGATGAAAGGGAGGGATGAGCAGTTCTTC CASSPMKGRDEQFF
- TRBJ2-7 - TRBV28 TGTGCCGTCGAACATACAGGGTGGCCTTACGAGCAGTACTTC CAVEHTGWPYEQYF
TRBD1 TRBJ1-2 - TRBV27 TGTGCCAGCAGTTTAATACCTACTCCGGGACAGGGCCCACCTCTTAACTATGGCTACACCTTC CASSLIPTPGQGPPLNYGYTF
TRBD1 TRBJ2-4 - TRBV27 TGTGCCAGCAGTCTGGGACAGGGGGCAAAGGACGCCAAAAACATTCAGTACTTC CASSLGQGAKDAKNIQYF
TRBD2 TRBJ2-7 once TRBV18 TGTGCCAGCTCACCAAGGCAGGGAGGGGATTACGAGCAGTACTTC CASSPRQGGDYEQYF
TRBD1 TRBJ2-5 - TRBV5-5 TGTGCCAGCAGCGCCATAAGGACAGGGGACCAAGAGACCCAGTACTTC CASSAIRTGDQETQYF
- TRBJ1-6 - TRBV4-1 TGCGCCAGCAGCCAAGAGGGACTGGGGGCAGGGACACCCCTCCACTTT CASSQEGLGAGTPLHF
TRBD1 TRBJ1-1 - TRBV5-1 TGCGCCAGCAGCTTATCAGGGGGACAGGACACTGAAGCTTTCTTT CASSLSGGQDTEAFF
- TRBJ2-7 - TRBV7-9 TGTGCCAGCAGCCGCAGAGGATCATCCTACGAGCAGTACTTC CASSRRGSSYEQYF
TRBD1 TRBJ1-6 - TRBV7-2 TGTGCCAGCAGCTCCCTGGGACAGAGGAATTCACCCCTCCACTTT CASSSLGQRNSPLHF
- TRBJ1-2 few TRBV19 TGTGCCAGTAGCCTTATTGAGAGGGCCTCTAACTATGGCTACACCTTC CASSLIERASNYGYTF
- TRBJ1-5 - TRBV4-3 TGCGCCAGCAGCCGATTAAGTGCCTGCGGGGTATGTCAGCCCCAGCATTTT CASSRLSACGVCQPQHF
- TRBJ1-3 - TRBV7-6 TGTGCCAGCAGCCCTAGCGTTTCAGGGGTGGGAAACACCATATATTTT CASSPSVSGVGNTIYF
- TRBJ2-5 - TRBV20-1 TGCAGTGCTAGCGCCTTGGAGACCCAGTACTTC CSASALETQYF
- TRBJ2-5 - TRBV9 TGTGCCAGCAGCGTAGCTACGAGAGAGACCCAGTACTTC CASSVATRETQYF
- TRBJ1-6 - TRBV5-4 TGTGCCAGCAGCCTGGGGGGCCACTATAATTCACCCCTCCACTTT CASSLGGHYNSPLHF
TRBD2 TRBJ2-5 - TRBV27 TGTGCCAGCAGTCCCGGACAGACTAGCGGGGGGCCCCAAGAGACCCAGTACTTC CASSPGQTSGGPQETQYF
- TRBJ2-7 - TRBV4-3 TGCGCCAGCAGCCAAGTTTCCACAGGAACTATCTACGAGCAGTACTTC CASSQVSTGTIYEQYF
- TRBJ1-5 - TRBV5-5 TGTGCCAGCAGCTTGGTGAAGCATCAGAGTACGACCGGCGATCAGCCCCAGCATTTT CASSLVKHQSTTGDQPQHF
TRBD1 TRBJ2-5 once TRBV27 TGTGCCAGCAGTTTATCTACAGGGGGAAAAGAGACCCAGTACTTC CASSLSTGGKETQYF
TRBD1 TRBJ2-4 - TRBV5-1 TGCGCCAGCAGCGGGTACAGGGGGTCATTGCGGGACATTCAGTACTTC CASSGYRGSLRDIQYF
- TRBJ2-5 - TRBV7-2 TGTGCCAGCAGCTTACGCAGGGTAATCGGAATCGAGACCCAGTACTTC CASSLRRVIGIETQYF
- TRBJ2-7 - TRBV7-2 TGTGCCAGCAGACGGGGGGCGGAAGAGCAGTACTTC CASRRGAEEQYF
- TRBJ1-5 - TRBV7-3 TGTGCCAGCAGCACCGAACAGGATAGCAATCAGCCCCAGCATTTT CASSTEQDSNQPQHF
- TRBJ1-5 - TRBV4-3 TGCGCCAGCAGCCAAGATAGATTGCAACTTTTCAATCAGCCCCAGCATTTT CASSQDRLQLFNQPQHF
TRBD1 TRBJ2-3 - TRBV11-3 TGTGCCAGCAGCTTAACAAGGACAGGGATTATACCTGATACGCAGTATTTT CASSLTRTGIIPDTQYF
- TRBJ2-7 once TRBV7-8 TGTGCCAGCAGCTTAATGGCATCCAGGGGGGGCCTCGTCCACGAGCAGTACTTC CASSLMASRGGLVHEQYF
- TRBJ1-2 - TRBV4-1 TGCGCCAGCAGCCATCCCGGGACAATCTATGGCTACACCTTC CASSHPGTIYGYTF
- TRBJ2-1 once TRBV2 TGTGCCAGCCGACAGTTAAGGGTCTACAATGAGCAGTTCTTC CASRQLRVYNEQFF
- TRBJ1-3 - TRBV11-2 TGTGCCAGCAGCTTAGTTCCAGACTCCAACTCTGGAAACACCATATATTTT CASSLVPDSNSGNTIYF
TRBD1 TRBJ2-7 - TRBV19 TGTGCCAGTAGTATAGGAGAGGGACAGTACCCCTACGAGCAGTACTTC CASSIGEGQYPYEQYF
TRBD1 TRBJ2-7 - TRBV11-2 TGTGCCAGCAGCTTTCGGACAGGGAGCTCCTACGAGCAGTACTTC CASSFRTGSSYEQYF
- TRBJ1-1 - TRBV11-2 TGTGCCAGCAGCTCATCCAGGGTGTCTGAAGCTTTCTTT CASSSSRVSEAFF
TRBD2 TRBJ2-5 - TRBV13 TGTGCCAGCAGCTACCAGCCCACCCGGACTAGCGGGGGCTCTTGGGAGACCCAGTACTTC CASSYQPTRTSGGSWETQYF
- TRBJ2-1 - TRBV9 TGTGCCAGCAGCGTAGCTTGTATGGTACCCAACAATGAGCAGTTCTTC CASSVACMVPNNEQFF